This T cell receptor (beta chain) was recorded in a study of blood T cell repertoires in COVID-19. Method: immunoSEQ multiplex PCR; TCRdb's copy keeps in-frame clones and lacks some. The sample yields some 96,000 clones, roughly 92% seen once. Trimming shortened V by 0 bases and J by 7 bases, and 12 bases separated the two germline ends. CDR1 is SGHDN and CDR2 is FVKESK in the germline V gene. The CDR3 consists of 14 residues. The receptor's source is a man aged 50-60 years with active COVID-19. The chain has TRBV14 and TRBJ1-2; perhaps TRBD1 as D (5 bases). Sequences were obtained from peripheral blood. The CDR3: CASSQDRGLGGYTF. CDR3 in DNA: TGTGCCAGCAGCCAAGATAGGGGTTTGGGTGGCTACACCTTC.